Given below is one T cell receptor (beta chain) in context. Its antigen is not yet known. No base qualities exist here, and no much larger clone lies one base off it. This entry is derived from a study of blood T cells in healthy people across ages (dated by TCRdb to 2015 to 2017). About the investigation overall: In model experiments, template switching captured about one uniquely barcoded TCR beta cDNA molecule for every two T cells. To track age-related changes in TCR beta repertoire diversity, the study relied on deep sequencing normalized with unique cDNA molecular identifiers. Donors were grouped into four age groups: young (average about 15 years), middle-aged (roughly 37), aged (62) and long-lived (around 80). Donors of different ages were randomly distributed across sequencing lanes to avoid experimental bias. Two additional independent replicas of 1 million unique cDNA reads from the same blood draw were analyzed for two donors (one aged 18 to 30 and one aged 80 or older). What the work shows at the level of the full study, not this receptor alone: There was a strong correlation between observed TCR beta diversity and the percentage of naive T cells measured by flow cytometry. Since profiling was done on bulk unsorted PBMCs, naive and antigen-experienced compartments could not be conclusively compared. Because donor CMV infection status was unknown, age-related changes in expanded clonotypes were potentially confounded. As age increased, observed TCR beta diversity per million T cells dropped in a roughly linear way, and a significant reduction was already evident by age 40. Compared with the aged group, the long-lived group had more naive CD4+ T cells, fewer expanded clones and increased TCR diversity, a pattern suggesting age selection. Total diversity estimates from one million sequenced T cells were considered lower bounds and underestimates.

The donors were roughly 39 Caucasian individuals from Russia, aged roughly 6 to 100 years, who were systemically healthy. Around 9.8 milliliters of peripheral blood were collected from each donor into EDTA-treated Vacutainer tubes. Ficoll-Paque density-gradient centrifugation was used to isolate PBMCs, with at least 7 million per sample. Trizol reagent was used to extract total RNA from the PBMCs, yielding at least 5 micrograms per sample. For every donor, flow cytometry on a PBMC aliquot measured the percentage of naive CD45RAhigh/CD27high T cells. CDR1 and CDR2 are read off the germline V gene (reference sequence) as DFQATT and SNEGSKA. The CDR3 measures 14 amino acids from cysteine to phenylalanine. Only the CDR3 region is kept as DNA, spanning 42 bases read in frame from base 1. Trimming costs V 0 bases and J 0 bases, and their ends lie 6 bases apart. Library construction relied on 5' RACE. The run used an Illumina HiSeq 2500. The second PCR ran for about 7 to 11 cycles and used a J-beta primer mix along with a sample-barcoded 5' primer. Each TCR beta cDNA molecule received a unique molecular identifier from a template-switch 5' adaptor carrying 12 random nucleotides. Each sample yielded at least 2.5 million CDR3-containing paired-end reads. The Mint cDNA synthesis kit, primed by a TRBC-specific oligonucleotide, was used to synthesize first-strand cDNA from all RNA. All cDNA was treated with uracil-DNA glycosylase and then went through a first 18-cycle PCR with the universal primers M1SS and BC2_uni_R. The study's processing was this. Normalization of each sample was performed by random selection of 1 million high-quality reads, each carrying a distinct molecular identifier. Reads sharing molecular identifiers were discarded rather than binned into consensus sequences. CDR3 identification, clonotype clustering and error correction used MiTCR with a Q25 quality threshold and the strictest error-elimination algorithm. A nonparametric unseen species model using Euler transformation provided a lower-bound estimate of total TCR beta diversity. The raw public data were reprocessed by TCRdb itself: fastp quality trimming at Q25, MiXCR clonotype calling, in-frame beta chains only. Each CDR3 protein appears once, grouped with its most common genes and DNA. TCRdb's processing, not the authors', yielded these V and J calls. The sample contains hundreds of thousands of distinct CDR3 sequences, roughly 43% of them found a single time. The ten biggest clones cover roughly 12% of the sample.

Sequencing input: blood. The rearranged chain carries TRBV20-1 and TRBJ2-1, with no reliable assignment of the D segment. The TCR sequence derives from a man aged 30 to 39 in good health. The CDR3 sequence is CSARDRLSYNEQFF. The DNA sequence follows: TGCAGTGCTAGAGATAGGCTCTCCTACAATGAGCAGTTCTTC.